One and the same sample provided the 19 T cell receptor beta chains below, sequenced in a study of blood T cell repertoires in COVID-19. Repertoires were generated with immunoSEQ multiplex PCR, while TCRdb's copy carries only in-frame clones and drops some. The sample has more than 300,000 clones, more than 70% seen once. Specimen: peripheral blood. Every receptor here comes from a woman aged 25 to 45 with COVID-19, enrolled during active disease.

The chain uses TRBV5-1 and TRBJ1-2; 11 nucleotides line up with TRBD1. V lost 4 bases, J lost 4 bases, and 12 bases stayed unmatched. Per the germline V gene, CDR1 is SGHRS and CDR2 is YFSETQ. The CDR3 has 17 residues. The CDR3 nucleotides are TGCGCCAGCAGCCCAGGACAGGGGGCCACGCTATTCTATGGCTACACCTTC. Amino acid sequence: CASSPGQGATLFYGYTF.

This chain links TRBV27 with TRBJ2-1; possibly TRBD2 for D (6 bases). Per germline, CDR1 MNHEY and CDR2 SMNVEV (reference sequence). V was trimmed by 0 bases and J by 3 bases, leaving 12 bases between them. This CDR3 is built from 16 residues. CDR3 bases: TGTGCCAGCAGTTTATCACCCGGGAGCCTCTACAATGAGCAGTTCTTC. The encoded protein is CASSLSPGSLYNEQFF.

This sequence joins TRBV7-9 and TRBJ1-5; D may be TRBD1 (5 bases). This CDR3 is 16 amino acids long. V lost 5 bases to trimming and J lost 1 base, with 15 bases between them. The germline V gene encodes CDR1 SEHNR and CDR2 FQNEAQ (reference sequence). CDR3 nucleotide sequence: TGTGCCAGCAGCGGCGGGGGAGGTGGGAGCAATCAGCCCCAGCATTTT. Translating it yields CASSGGGGGSNQPQHF.

This clone has a handful of counts. V usage is TRBV5-5 and J usage is TRBJ1-1, with D tentatively TRBD1 (5 bases). The V end lost 1 base, the J end lost 1 base, and 11 bases lay between the germline ends. The CDR3 is 15 residues long. CDR1 is SGHKS, CDR2 YYEKEE, per germline (reference sequence). CDR3 in DNA: TGTGCCAGCAGCTTGTCCGGGGGAGGGAACACTGAAGCTTTCTTT. This gives the protein CASSLSGGGNTEAFF.

This CDR3 reads CASSLRPSGGANEQFF. The CDR3 coding sequence is TGTGCCAGCAGCTTACGCCCCAGCGGGGGGGCGAATGAGCAGTTCTTC. The chain uses TRBV7-3 and TRBJ2-1, with TRBD2 matching over 10 bases. Trimming took 2 bases from V and 7 from J; bases not matched to a gene: 8. Per germline, CDR1 SGHTA and CDR2 FQGTGA. The CDR3 sequence is 16 residues long.

The rearrangement joins TRBV5-1 to TRBJ2-1; 7 positions agree with TRBD1. The CDR3 length is 13 residues. V lost 2 bases and J lost 9; bases outside the gene matches: 5. CDR1 is SGHRS and CDR2 is YFSETQ in the germline V gene. CDR3 nucleotide sequence: TGCGCCAGCAGCTTTGACAGGGCGACTGAGCAGTTCTTC. Protein: CASSFDRATEQFF.

The V call is TRBV7-8, the J call TRBJ1-1; D is possibly TRBD1 (5 bases). Trimming removed 5 bases from V and 1 base from J, with 11 bases in between. CDR1 and CDR2 from the germline V gene are SGHVS and FQNEAQ. The CDR3 sequence is 14 residues long. The DNA of the CDR3 is TGTGCCAGCAGCCCCCTAAGGGGGAACACTGAAGCTTTCTTT. Protein product: CASSPLRGNTEAFF.

The J gene is TRBJ1-1, the V gene TRBV2; 7 bases map to TRBD1. J was trimmed by 6 bases and V by 4 bases; bases with no gene match: 2. This CDR3 has 12 amino acids. The germline V gene has CDR1 SNHLY and CDR2 FYNNEI. CDR3 sequence reads: CASSGDSAEAFF. The CDR3, as DNA: TGTGCCAGCAGTGGGGACAGTGCTGAAGCTTTCTTT.

The chain is built from TRBV10-1 and TRBJ2-3; TRBD1 might be the D (6 bases). The CDR3 sequence is 14 residues long. V lost 4 bases and J lost 2, with 10 bases in between. Germline assignment: CDR1 WNHNN and CDR2 SYGVQD (reference sequence). The CDR3 region is CASSGDTTTDTQYF. CDR3 DNA: TGCGCCAGCAGTGGGGACACCACCACAGATACGCAGTATTTT.

Concerning this clone itself: The sample has other DNA sequences that encode this CDR3 too. V usage is TRBV6-5 and J usage is TRBJ1-5, with D unclear. This CDR3 comprises 13 residues. Trimming pared 2 bases from V and 4 bases from J, leaving 6 bases between. The germline V gene encodes CDR1 MNHEY and CDR2 SVGAGI. The CDR3 is CASSYTRNQPQHF. Written as DNA, the CDR3 is TGTGCCAGCAGTTACACCAGGAATCAGCCCCAGCATTTT.

This clone was seen only once. The chain joins TRBV7-2 to TRBJ1-5; D is unresolved. CDR3 length: 12 residues. Trimming shortened V by 5 bases and J by 3 bases, and 5 bases separated the two germline ends. Germline assignment: CDR1 SGHTA and CDR2 FQGNSA. In nucleotides, the CDR3 is TGTGCCAGCAGCCCGTACAATCAGCCCCAGCATTTT. It specifies CASSPYNQPQHF.

The chain carries TRBV19 and TRBJ2-7; possibly TRBD1 for D (5 bases). This CDR3 has 12 amino acids. Germline V CDR1 and CDR2: LNHDA, SQIVND (reference sequence). Trimming took off 5 bases at V and 6 bases at J, with 11 bases between the two ends. CDR3 in amino acids: CASSPGMGEQYF. The CDR3 region has the DNA TGTGCCAGTAGTCCAGGGATGGGCGAGCAGTACTTC.

This chain connects TRBV9 to TRBJ2-1; 9 nucleotides match TRBD2. With 2 bases clipped from V and 10 bases from J, the junction kept 7 bases outside the gene matches. Germline V CDR1 and CDR2: SGDLS, YYNGEE. The length of the CDR3 is 14 residues. This CDR3 reads CASSVRGGAGEQFF. In DNA form, the CDR3 reads TGTGCCAGCAGCGTCCGCGGGGGGGCCGGGGAGCAGTTCTTC. Drawing the rest from reference TRBV9 and TRBJ2-1, the complete variable domain is DSGVTQTPKHLITATGQRVTLRCSPRSGDLSVYWYQQSLDQGLQFLIQYYNGEERAKGNILERFSAQQFPDLHSELNLSSLELGDSALYFCASSVRGGAGEQFFGPGTRLTVL.

This clone was recorded once. The V gene is TRBV24-1, the J gene TRBJ2-3, with TRBD1 identical over 9 bases. The CDR3 loop spans 17 amino acids. Germline V gives CDR1 KGHDR, CDR2 SFDVKD. V was pared by 3 bases and J by 2 bases, with 8 bases of the junction left unmatched. CDR3 protein: CATSDPGTGLTTDTQYF. CDR3 nucleotide sequence: TGTGCCACCAGTGATCCAGGGACAGGGTTGACCACAGATACGCAGTATTTT.

The chain couples TRBV12-3 or TRBV12-4 to TRBJ1-2, with 7 bases that match TRBD1. The CDR3 consists of 12 residues. Trimming at V came to 8 bases and at J to 8 bases, leaving 8 bases not matched to a gene. The CDR3 is CASQGTGQGYTF. The CDR3 bases are TGTGCCAGCCAAGGAACGGGACAGGGCTACACCTTC.

The chain recombines TRBV24-1 with TRBJ1-2; D is uncertain. Germline CDR1 reads KGHDR; CDR2 reads SFDVKD. Trimming pared 2 bases from V and 7 bases from J, leaving 7 bases between. CDR3 length: 12 amino acids. Here the CDR3 reads CATSDSLLGYTF. Written as DNA, the CDR3 is TGTGCCACCAGTGATTCCCTCCTTGGCTACACCTTC.

The CDR3 bases are TGTGCCAGCAGCTGGGCGGTAGGGAGTCGCTATGGCTACACCTTC. It yields the protein CASSWAVGSRYGYTF. This chain connects TRBV3-1 (or the pseudogene TRBV3-2) to TRBJ1-2, with D unresolved. This CDR3 has 15 amino acids. V lost 5 bases and J 4 bases, leaving 17 bases between the germline ends. Germline V gene sequence: CDR1 LGHDT, CDR2 YNNKEL (reference sequence).

This clone was recorded a few times. The chain has TRBV2 and TRBJ1-2, with 10 positions matching TRBD1. V gave up 2 bases and J gave up 4 bases; unmatched junction bases: 4. The CDR3 extends over 15 amino acids. Germline values: CDR1 SNHLY, CDR2 FYNNEI. CDR3: CASSESGQGVYGYTF. As DNA, the CDR3 is TGTGCCAGCAGTGAAAGCGGACAGGGGGTCTATGGCTACACCTTC.

For this clone: Other DNA sequences within the sample encode an identical CDR3. The chain is built from TRBV7-9 and TRBJ1-5; D uncertain. V lost 1 base, J lost 6 bases, and 4 bases lay in between. CDR3 length: 12 amino acids. Germline V gives CDR1 SEHNR, CDR2 FQNEAQ (reference sequence). CDR3 bases: TGTGCCAGCAGCTTAGATCGTCAGCCCCAGCATTTT. It is translated as CASSLDRQPQHF.